This entry features one T cell receptor (beta chain) sequence. Per the study methods: Cell counts per sample came from amplifying reference gene primers. Libraries were prepared by immunoSEQ multiplex PCR; TCRdb keeps only in-frame clonotypes and omits some of them. V, J and clone size reflect that table, while D and trimming were determined from the DNA. The table shows approximately 150,000 clones, with 84% occurring only once. J was trimmed by 5 bases and V by 6 bases; bases with no gene match: 5. This CDR3 has 14 amino acids. The germline CDR1 and CDR2 sequences are LNHDA and SQIVND (reference sequence). This record belongs to a study of blood T cell repertoires in COVID-19. About the study: Spain, Italy and the United States supplied samples that represented acute and convalescent COVID-19.

Sequencing was carried out using peripheral blood. This chain joins TRBV19 and TRBJ1-1; 11 bases map to TRBD1. The clonotype comes from a woman aged 80 or over with acute or convalescent COVID-19. The CDR3 is CASRVGTGGTEAFF. CDR3 DNA sequence: TGTGCCAGTAGGGTCGGGACAGGGGGTACTGAAGCTTTCTTT.